What follows are 25 T cell receptor beta chains derived from one specimen sequenced in a study of post-analysis software for immune sequencing data. For these TCRs, the target antigens are not known. Study conclusions and caveats: Compared with controls, patients had more of five or six TRBV segments, including TRBV5-6, TRBV5-1 and TRBV20-1.

Unique molecular identifiers featured in each of the TCR beta cDNA libraries. One entry per CDR3 protein results from TCRdb running MiXCR on the PCR reads. The table lists approximately 730,000 distinct CDR3 sequences, roughly 27% of them singletons. Sequenced sample: blood. These receptors originate from a girl aged 5-17 years with multiple sclerosis.

This clonotype was found a few times. The chain joins TRBV29-1 to TRBJ1-2; D is undetermined. The length of the CDR3 is 14 residues. V was cut by 5 bases and J by 0 bases, with 13 bases left in between. Germline CDR1 and CDR2: SQVTM and ANQGSEA. The CDR3 coding sequence is TGCAGCGTTTCCGACGGGTCAGCTAACTATGGCTACACCTTC. The encoded protein is CSVSDGSANYGYTF.

This clonotype showed up many times. The rearrangement joins TRBV7-2 to TRBJ2-3; no firm D call. The CDR3 spans 13 residues. Germline-derived CDR1 and CDR2 are SGHTA and FQGNSA. The V gene lost 7 bases and the J gene lost 0 bases, with 8 bases spanning the gap. The CDR3 protein is CASTAPSTDTQYF. CDR3 in DNA: TGTGCCAGCACCGCCCCCAGCACAGATACGCAGTATTTT.

This sequence joins TRBV7-9 and TRBJ2-3, with no clear D. From germline, CDR1 is SEHNR and CDR2 FQNEAQ (reference sequence). The V and J ends lost 5 bases and 11 bases respectively, with 14 bases between them. CDR3 length: 12 residues. The CDR3 loop reads CASSADNRGQYF. CDR3 DNA sequence: TGTGCCAGCAGCGCTGACAACCGCGGGCAGTATTTT.

This sequence joins TRBV28 and TRBJ2-5, with 8 nucleotides matching TRBD1. CDR3 size: 14 residues. From germline, CDR1 is MDHEN and CDR2 SYDVKM. The V gene end was trimmed by 5 bases and the J gene end by 4 bases; junction bases not matched to a gene: 6. The CDR3 is CASSPTGAVETQYF. The CDR3 region has the DNA TGTGCCAGCAGTCCGACAGGGGCGGTAGAGACCCAGTACTTC.

This clonotype has ten or more counts. One junction end disagrees with the germline gene, perhaps due to a read error. This chain links TRBV29-1 with TRBJ1-2; D call uncertain. CDR1 is SQVTM and CDR2 is ANQGSEA in the germline V gene. The CDR3 covers 11 residues. The CDR3 DNA sequence: TGCAGCATTGACACAAACTATGGCTACACCTTC. It codes for CSIDTNYGYTF.

The rearrangement links TRBV20-1 to TRBJ2-7; maybe TRBD2 (5 bases). V was pared by 1 base and J by 5 bases, with 33 bases between. From germline, CDR1 is DFQATT and CDR2 SNEGSKA (reference sequence). This CDR3 spans 20 amino acids. CDR3 nucleotides: TGCAGTGCTAGAGCAATCCATGTCAGTATCCCTCCTAAGCGGTTCCACGAGCAGTACTTC. Translation gives CSARAIHVSIPPKRFHEQYF.

This rearrangement joins TRBV24-1 to TRBJ2-1, with D perhaps TRBD1 (5 bases). Germline CDR1 is KGHDR and CDR2 is SFDVKD. The CDR3 is 12 residues long. V dropped 7 bases and J dropped 6 bases, with 9 bases sitting between them. CDR3 region: CATRGDSNEQFF. DNA for the CDR3: TGTGCCACCAGAGGTGACAGCAATGAGCAGTTCTTC.

The V and J genes are TRBV7-9 and TRBJ2-3, with TRBD1 identical over 7 bases. CDR1 SEHNR and CDR2 FQNEAQ come from the germline V gene (reference sequence). CDR3 length equals 16 residues. V was clipped by 5 bases and J by 0 bases; unmatched bases: 8. The CDR3 sequence: CASSTRQGVSTDTQYF. CDR3 nucleotide sequence: TGTGCCAGCAGCACCCGACAGGGAGTGAGCACAGATACGCAGTATTTT.

The chain uses TRBV12-5 and TRBJ1-1; possible D gene TRBD1, 6 bases. CDR3 length: 13 residues. V dropped 7 bases and J dropped 2 bases, with 11 bases sitting between them. CDR1 and CDR2 (germline): LGHNT, FRNRAP. The CDR3 loop is CASAEGGNTEAFF. DNA for the CDR3: TGTGCTAGTGCCGAGGGGGGAAACACTGAAGCTTTCTTT.

This clonotype was observed once. V usage is TRBV7-2 and J usage is TRBJ2-1, with D possibly matching TRBD2 (6 bases). This CDR3 has 16 residues. V shed 1 base and J shed 0 bases, with 10 bases lying between them. Per the germline V gene, CDR1 is SGHTA and CDR2 is FQGNSA. CDR3 loop: CASSLGRDPSYNEQFF. In nucleotides, the CDR3 is TGTGCCAGCAGCTTAGGGCGGGACCCCTCCTACAATGAGCAGTTCTTC.

The genes are TRBV20-1 and TRBJ1-5; D gene unclear. V lost 0 bases and J 4 bases, leaving 10 bases between the germline ends. The CDR3 spans 14 residues. The germline CDR1 and CDR2 sequences are DFQATT and SNEGSKA (reference sequence). CDR3 sequence: CSARDRTSNQPQHF. Written as DNA, the CDR3 is TGCAGTGCTAGAGATCGAACAAGTAATCAGCCCCAGCATTTT.

The J gene is TRBJ2-1, the V gene TRBV6-5; maybe TRBD2 (5 bases). V was shortened by 0 bases and J by 8 bases, with 8 bases between the two germline ends. CDR3 size: 13 residues. Germline V CDR1 and CDR2: MNHEY, SVGAGI. The CDR3 sequence is CASSYSLGDEQFF. Written as DNA, the CDR3 is TGTGCCAGCAGTTACTCACTAGGAGATGAGCAGTTCTTC.

This sequence joins TRBV24-1 and TRBJ1-1, with a weak D call TRBD1 (6 bases). CDR1 is KGHDR, CDR2 SFDVKD, per germline. Trimming shortened V by 7 bases and J by 1 base, and 9 bases separated the two germline ends. This CDR3 spans 13 amino acids. The DNA for the CDR3 is TGTGCCACCAGACCAGGGGAGAACACTGAAGCTTTCTTT. Its translation is CATRPGENTEAFF.

The table lists this clonotype with a count of one. This chain uses TRBV5-1 with TRBJ2-1; D could derive from TRBD1 or TRBD2 (6 bases each). The CDR3 has 15 amino acids. CDR1 is SGHRS, CDR2 YFSETQ, per germline. V dropped 4 bases and J dropped 2 bases, with 13 bases sitting between them. The CDR3 spells CASSAGAGTYNEQFF. In DNA, the CDR3 is TGCGCCAGCAGCGCAGGGGCGGGGACCTACAATGAGCAGTTCTTC.

The sample holds many counts of this clonotype. The CDR3 sequence is CSARRGLRTNNEQFF. CDR3 bases: TGCAGTGCTAGGCGCGGCTTACGAACCAACAATGAGCAGTTCTTC. The chain uses TRBV20-1 and TRBJ2-1; D gene uncertain. The CDR3 has 15 residues. Trimming shortened V by 3 bases and J by 5 bases, and 17 bases separated the two germline ends. CDR1 is DFQATT and CDR2 is SNEGSKA in the germline V gene (reference sequence).

The chain carries TRBV27 and TRBJ2-7; D is perhaps TRBD1 (6 bases). Germline V gives CDR1 MNHEY, CDR2 SMNVEV (reference sequence). Trimming pared 5 bases from V and 2 bases from J, leaving 16 bases between. The CDR3 covers 15 residues. CDR3 sequence: CASSPTGPKTYEQYF. DNA for the CDR3: TGTGCCAGCAGTCCTACAGGGCCAAAGACCTACGAGCAGTACTTC.

J is TRBJ1-2 and V is TRBV2, with a weak D call TRBD1 (6 bases). This CDR3 contains 15 residues. The V end was cut by 1 base, the J end by 2 bases, with 11 bases between. Germline-derived CDR1 and CDR2 are SNHLY and FYNNEI. DNA for the CDR3: TGTGCCAGCAGTGAAGGGGCCGGGACAAACTATGGCTACACCTTC. Its protein product is CASSEGAGTNYGYTF.

V gene TRBV7-9 combines with J gene TRBJ2-7; 7 nucleotides align to TRBD2. Germline assignment: CDR1 SEHNR and CDR2 FQNEAQ (reference sequence). The CDR3 covers 15 residues. After removal of 4 bases from V and 6 bases from J, the junction contained 12 bases not matched to a gene. DNA for the CDR3: TGTGCCAGCAGCTCCGGGACTACCGATGGGCTCGAGCAGTACTTC. Protein: CASSSGTTDGLEQYF.

The rearrangement links TRBV7-9 to TRBJ2-1; tentatively, D is TRBD2 (6 bases). The V end was cut by 1 base, the J end by 4 bases, with 11 bases between. The CDR3 is 15 residues long. Germline V gene data show CDR1 as SEHNR and CDR2 as FQNEAQ (reference sequence). CDR3 sequence (DNA): TGTGCCAGCAGCTTAGTATTGGGGAGGTACAATGAGCAGTTCTTC. Translating gives CASSLVLGRYNEQFF.

The rearrangement joins TRBV3-1 to TRBJ2-1, with 8 positions matching TRBD2. CDR3 size: 12 residues. V shed 2 bases and J 12 bases; nucleotides not matched to a gene: 3. Per germline, CDR1 LGHDT and CDR2 YNNKEL (reference sequence). CDR3 residues: CASSQKAGGQFF. As DNA, the CDR3 is TGTGCCAGCAGCCAAAAGGCGGGAGGGCAGTTCTTC.

A remark on this clonotype: A read error is possible here, since a much larger clone lies one base away. The rearrangement uses TRBV4-1 and TRBJ2-6; TRBD2 might be the D (6 bases). Germline CDR1 and CDR2: MGHRA and YSYEKL. This CDR3 has 16 amino acids. The CDR3, as DNA: TGCGCCAGCAGCCAAGGGAGGGGCTCTAGGGCCACCGTCCTGACTTTC. Amino acids: CASSQGRGSRATVLTF.

The V and J genes are TRBV29-1 and TRBJ2-1; D is perhaps TRBD2 (5 bases). The J call may be incorrect, as the DNA end agrees better with TRBJ2-7. CDR3 length: 15 residues. Germline V gene lookup returns CDR1 SQVTM and CDR2 ANQGSEA. The CDR3 DNA sequence: TGCAGCGTTGATTCAAGAGGGATTCCCTACAATGAGCAGTACTTC. It is translated as CSVDSRGIPYNEQYF.

This clonotype was counted between two and nine times. V usage is TRBV5-1 and J usage is TRBJ2-7, with a tentative D call TRBD1 (5 bases). This CDR3 has 14 amino acids. CDR1 is SGHRS and CDR2 is YFSETQ in the germline V gene. V lost 1 base to trimming and J lost 2 bases, with 10 bases between them. CDR3 sequence (DNA): TGCGCCAGCAGCTTGAGCAGGGTCCCCTACGAGCAGTACTTC. Translation: CASSLSRVPYEQYF.

The table lists this clonotype with a few counts. The CDR3 region is CASSLQGANYGYTF. DNA of the CDR3: TGTGCCAGCAGCCTACAGGGGGCGAACTATGGCTACACCTTC. The V and J genes are TRBV7-2 and TRBJ1-2; TRBD1 aligns across 9 bases. This CDR3 contains 14 residues. V was clipped by 5 bases and J by 2 bases; unmatched bases: 3. The germline CDR1 and CDR2 sequences are SGHTA and FQGNSA.

V gene TRBV28 combines with J gene TRBJ1-4, with 8 bases identical to TRBD1. J gave up 8 bases and V 4 bases, and 6 bases lay outside the gene matches. The germline CDR1 and CDR2 sequences are MDHEN and SYDVKM. This CDR3 has 14 residues. The CDR3 region is CASSSGTGFEKLFF. The CDR3 nucleotides read TGTGCCAGCAGTTCCGGGACAGGATTCGAAAAACTGTTTTTT.